The following is a TCR beta chain sequence with its context. This clonotype was counted between two and nine times. The antigen it recognizes is unknown. Qualities for individual bases were not recorded, and no much larger clone is one base off. The time point tag for this specimen amounts to: patch test 3, about 24 weeks after DPC sensitization. Per the publication, the treatment or condition label means: therapeutic diphenylcyclopropenone sensitization with weekly scalp DPC. At each patch-test visit, blood was drawn before the patch test was applied. Patients were eligible if aged 18 to 70, diagnosed with alopecia and judged suitable for DPC therapy, and pregnant patients were excluded. Total RNA was extracted from unfractionated whole blood that had been collected in Tempus Blood RNA tubes. Libraries were built with RACE. TCRdb names NextSeq 500 as the instrument used. Library preparation attached unique molecular identifiers to individual cDNA molecules for quantitative, reproducible TCR counting. Both TCR alpha and TCR beta chains were sequenced from each blood RNA sample. Turning to the authors' computational methods: A median of roughly 98,000 TCRs per sample was observed, with a range of roughly 23,224 to 750,000. V, J and CDR3 annotation of the TCR reads was performed with the Decombinator software suite. Every sample was subsampled to the same number of TCRs (28,000) for the PS versus PT1 abundance plots. TCRs were defined as expanded if absent before sensitization and observed at least eight times at the 2-week time point. The public reads were run again by TCRdb, first through fastp at Q25 and then through MiXCR, and only productive beta chains were kept. Rows are unified per CDR3 protein, each entry keeping the most common DNA and genes. The V and J calls come from TCRdb's annotation, not from the publication. The sample has roughly 150,000 distinct CDR3 sequences on record, around a quarter of them singletons. The ten largest clones add up to around 2.3% of the sample.

This specimen comes from a study of human T cells and chemical hapten exposure (dated by TCRdb to 2020 to 2022). Regarding the study in general: For sensitization, 2% DPC in acetone was applied to a 2 cm by 2 cm area of upper inner arm skin. Patients additionally received weekly therapeutic DPC doses to the scalp throughout the roughly 25-week study period. Twenty-nine alopecia patients provided blood for TCR sequencing at one to four time points (pre-sensitization, 2, 6 and 24 weeks). The libraries were sequenced as a pool, and the TCR yield per sample differed mostly because of small variations in library volumes within the pool. Blood samples were taken from patients before sensitization (week 0) and then at 2, 6 and about 24 weeks after DPC sensitization. The patient cohort, mostly female, included alopecia areata with under or over 50% scalp involvement, alopecia totalis and alopecia universalis. Patch tests used Finn chambers with 0.01% DPC on the upper back, scored after 6 days by International Contact Dermatitis Research Group standards. This study followed changes in the peripheral blood TCR repertoire in vivo during primary and secondary sensitization of alopecia patients to the hapten diphenylcyclopropenone (DPC). What the work shows at the level of the full study, not this receptor alone: Patch test score correlated positively with the number of PT1 expanded TCRs, reaching significance at thresholds 8, 16 and 32 but not at 4. After repeated subsampling, the strength of the expansion versus patch-test correlation and the threshold at which it became significant changed. The number of TCRs above 1 in 1000 frequency did not change with DPC sensitization; there was no evidence of global repertoire structure alterations. All patients had alopecia, a presumed autoimmune disease, so their immune response might differ from that of healthy individuals. Significantly more large CDR3 similarity clusters were formed by expanded TCRs than by pre-sensitization or healthy control sets, consistent with antigen-driven responses.

This clonotype was obtained from a woman younger than 35 with alopecia areata. Some clones in this sample may be carry-over from other donors' samples. The starting material was whole blood, obtained in connection with sensitization to the hapten diphenylcyclopropenone (DPC).

Read as DNA, the sequence is TGCAGTGCCGACGGACTGTTGAACACTGAAGCTTTCTTT. This codes for CSADGLLNTEAFF. The chain couples TRBV20-1 to TRBJ1-1, with the D gene too uncertain to name. Its CDR3 holds 13 amino acids, cysteine through phenylalanine. Just the 39-base CDR3 DNA is kept, in frame starting at base 1. V was cut back by 6 bases and J by 0 bases, leaving a gap of 11 bases between them. According to the germline V gene (reference sequence), CDR1 reads DFQATT and CDR2 reads SNEGSKA.